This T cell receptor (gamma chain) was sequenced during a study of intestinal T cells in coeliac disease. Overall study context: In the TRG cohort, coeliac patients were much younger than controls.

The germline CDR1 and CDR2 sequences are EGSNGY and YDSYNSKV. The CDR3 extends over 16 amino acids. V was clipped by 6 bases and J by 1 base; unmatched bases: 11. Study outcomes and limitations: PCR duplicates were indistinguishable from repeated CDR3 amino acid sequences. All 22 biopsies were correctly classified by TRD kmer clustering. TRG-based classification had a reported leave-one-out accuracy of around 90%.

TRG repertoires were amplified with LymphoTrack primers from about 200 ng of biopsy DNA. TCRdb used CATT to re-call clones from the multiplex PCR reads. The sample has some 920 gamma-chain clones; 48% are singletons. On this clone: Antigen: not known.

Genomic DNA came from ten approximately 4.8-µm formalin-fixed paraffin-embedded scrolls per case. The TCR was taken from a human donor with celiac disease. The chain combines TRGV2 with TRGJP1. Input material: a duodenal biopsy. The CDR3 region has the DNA TGTGCCACCTGGTGGCGTAGCAGTACCACTGGTTGGTTCAAGATATTT. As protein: CATWWRSSTTGWFKIF.